The 28 T cell receptor beta chains listed next were all sequenced from one sample in a study of cytotoxic CD8 clonotypes in ibrutinib-treated CLL. Sequencing was performed with immunoSEQ multiplex PCR; in TCRdb, only in-frame clones are kept and a portion is missing. The top ten clones hold around 3.1% of a sample with approximately 160,000 clones, 70% to 90% of them seen once. The sample here was PBMCs, taken at disease progression, from a patient treated with ibrutinib. The receptors were sampled from a human donor with chronic lymphocytic leukemia.

V is TRBV5-4 and J is TRBJ2-7; 7 nucleotides match TRBD1. CDR1 and CDR2 (germline): SGHNT, YYREEE (reference sequence). The CDR3 totals 16 residues. Losses at the gene ends were 0 bases for V and 0 bases for J; bases not matched to a gene: 6. The CDR3 is CASSLEGTAISYEQYF. The CDR3 DNA follows: TGTGCCAGCAGCTTGGAGGGGACAGCAATCTCCTACGAGCAGTACTTC.

This clone was seen only a few times. The chain uses TRBV2 and TRBJ1-2; no firm D call. Germline loops: CDR1 SNHLY, CDR2 FYNNEI. The CDR3 sequence is 11 residues long. Trimming took 4 bases from V and 4 from J, leaving 4 bases between them. The CDR3, as DNA: TGTGCCAGCAGTGTTGGCTATGGCTACACCTTC. This encodes CASSVGYGYTF.

For the CDR3, the DNA is TGTGCCAGTAGTCCTTCGGGTCCGTCGGGAGCTTTCTTT. Protein sequence: CASSPSGPSGAFF. The J gene is TRBJ1-1, the V gene TRBV19; D unclear. From germline, CDR1 is LNHDA and CDR2 SQIVND (reference sequence). This CDR3 is 13 amino acids long. Trimming cost V 5 bases and J 10 bases, with 17 bases left between them.

V usage is TRBV14 and J usage is TRBJ1-4, with a weak D call TRBD1 (5 bases). The CDR3 contains 15 residues. Trimming took off 4 bases at V and 2 bases at J, with 11 bases between the two ends. Germline values: CDR1 SGHDN, CDR2 FVKESK. The CDR3 protein is CASSLIRGTNEKLFF. The DNA of the CDR3 is TGTGCCAGCAGCCTGATACGGGGGACTAATGAAAAACTGTTTTTT.

V usage is TRBV5-1 and J usage is TRBJ2-5; 8 nucleotides match TRBD1. CDR1 and CDR2 from the germline V gene are SGHRS and YFSETQ. There are 14 residues in the CDR3. V dropped 5 bases and J dropped 1; count of bases not matched to a gene: 4. Here the CDR3 reads CASRRQGPQETQYF. CDR3 in DNA: TGCGCCAGCAGGCGACAGGGGCCCCAAGAGACCCAGTACTTC. Based on the CDR3 plus reference TRBV5-1 and TRBJ2-5, the full variable domain is KAGVTQTPRYLIKTRGQQVTLSCSPISGHRSVSWYQQTPGQGLQFLFEYFSETQRNKGNFPGRFSGRQFSNSRSEMNVSTLELGDSALYLCASRRQGPQETQYFGPGTRLLVL.

This chain joins TRBV19 and TRBJ1-4; tentative D call: TRBD1 (6 bases). The CDR3 totals 14 residues. Trimming removed 3 bases at V and 5 bases at J, with 10 bases between. Germline-derived CDR1 and CDR2 are LNHDA and SQIVND (reference sequence). DNA for the CDR3: TGTGCCAGTAGTATGGGTACAGGGAATGAAAAACTGTTTTTT. Protein: CASSMGTGNEKLFF. The variable domain in full, completed from reference TRBV19 and TRBJ1-4, reads DGGITQSPKYLFRKEGQNVTLSCEQNLNHDAMYWYRQDPGQGLRLIYYSQIVNDFQKGDIAEGYSVSREKKESFPLTVTSAQKNPTAFYLCASSMGTGNEKLFFGSGTQLSVL.

The CDR3 sequence: CASSLEALNPNQPQHF. As DNA, the CDR3 is TGCGCCAGCAGTCTAGAGGCGCTAAACCCTAATCAGCCCCAGCATTTT. The chain recombines TRBV4-1 with TRBJ1-5; D gene unclear. Germline lookup yields CDR1 MGHRA and CDR2 YSYEKL. V was cut by 6 bases and J by 4 bases, with 19 bases left in between. The CDR3 covers 16 residues.

The V call is TRBV19, the J call TRBJ2-7, with 9 nucleotides matching TRBD2. The V gene's germline CDR1 is LNHDA and CDR2 SQIVND (reference sequence). CDR3 length: 15 amino acids. The J segment lost 2 bases and the V segment lost 7 bases, leaving 9 bases of the junction unmatched. The CDR3 DNA reads TGTGCCAGTACCGCGGGGGTAGCGGGGGCCTACGAGCAGTACTTC. It is translated as CASTAGVAGAYEQYF.

There are a few counts of this clone. V is TRBV6-5 and J is TRBJ1-2; TRBD1 matches 7 bases. Germline trimming cut 0 bases from V and 6 bases from J; bases unmatched to any gene: 4. The CDR3 covers 14 residues. The germline gives CDR1 MNHEY, CDR2 SVGAGI. The CDR3 sequence: CASSYSRGLDGYTF. The DNA of the CDR3 is TGTGCCAGCAGTTACTCGAGGGGGCTGGATGGCTACACCTTC.

The chain couples TRBV28 to TRBJ2-1; the D gene is possibly TRBD2 (5 bases). Germline CDR1 and CDR2: MDHEN and SYDVKM. V was clipped by 1 base and J by 1 base, with 23 bases between them. The CDR3 has 20 amino acids. CDR3 coding DNA: TGTGCCAGCAGTTTATTCCCTCCGGGTGTTAGCGCCAAATCCTACAATGAGCAGTTCTTC. Protein sequence: CASSLFPPGVSAKSYNEQFF.

The CDR3 nucleotides read TGCGCCAGCAGCCAGAGACCAGGGGCTGGGGATCAGCCCCAGCATTTT. This translates into CASSQRPGAGDQPQHF. The V gene is TRBV4-1, the J gene TRBJ1-5, with D possibly TRBD1 on 6 matching bases. This CDR3 has 16 residues. V was cut by 3 bases and J by 5 bases, with 17 bases left in between. The V gene's germline CDR1 is MGHRA and CDR2 YSYEKL.

V usage is TRBV11-2 and J usage is TRBJ2-3; possibly TRBD2 for D (5 bases). This CDR3 region has 15 residues. Germline-derived CDR1 and CDR2 are SGHAT and FQNNGV. The V end lost 5 bases, the J end lost 2 bases, and 14 bases lay between the germline ends. The CDR3 DNA sequence: TGTGCCAGCAGCCCGAGCGGAGTTATCACAGATACGCAGTATTTT. It encodes CASSPSGVITDTQYF.

V usage is TRBV4-3 and J usage is TRBJ2-7; 11 nucleotides align to TRBD1. The CDR3 spans 15 residues. The junction had 6 bases not matched to a gene; V was cut back by 5 bases and J by 3 bases. Germline CDR1 and CDR2: LGHNA and YSLEER. DNA of the CDR3: TGCGCCAGCAGCGTGTCCGGGACAGGGGGCTACGAGCAGTACTTC. This encodes CASSVSGTGGYEQYF.

The chain joins TRBV2 to TRBJ2-1; 7 nucleotides match TRBD2. The CDR3 has 14 residues. The J segment lost 6 bases and the V segment lost 3 bases, leaving 5 bases of the junction unmatched. Germline V CDR1 and CDR2: SNHLY, FYNNEI. The CDR3 region has the DNA TGTGCCAGCAGTGAGTCGAGCGGGGTCAATGAGCAGTTCTTC. It specifies CASSESSGVNEQFF.

The chain is built from TRBV27 and TRBJ2-7; D ambiguous. The CDR3 loop spans 14 amino acids. Per germline, CDR1 MNHEY and CDR2 SMNVEV (reference sequence). V was pared by 0 bases and J by 3 bases, with 9 bases between. The CDR3 protein is CASSLSGVFYEQYF. For the CDR3, the DNA is TGTGCCAGCAGTTTATCTGGGGTTTTCTACGAGCAGTACTTC.

The chain couples TRBV6-5 to TRBJ2-7; no clear D. V was pared by 3 bases and J by 1 base, with 13 bases between. This CDR3 region has 15 residues. In germline, CDR1 is MNHEY, CDR2 SVGAGI. In DNA form, the CDR3 reads TGTGCCAGCAGTTATGGAGTGCAGCGTTCCTACGAGCAGTACTTC. Residues: CASSYGVQRSYEQYF.

This clone has a single count. The chain recombines TRBV7-3 with TRBJ2-1, with 7 bases that match TRBD1. This CDR3 region has 12 residues. CDR1 SGHTA and CDR2 FQGTGA come from the germline V gene. J lost 11 bases, V lost 4 bases, and 5 bases had no gene match. This CDR3 is CASSYRDSQQFF. The CDR3 region has the DNA TGTGCCAGCAGCTACAGGGACAGTCAGCAGTTCTTC.

The chain employs TRBV19 and TRBJ1-5, with a tentative D call TRBD1 (5 bases). CDR3 length: 15 amino acids. Looked up from germline, CDR1 is LNHDA and CDR2 is SQIVND (reference sequence). V was clipped by 3 bases and J by 6 bases, with 15 bases between them. CDR3 sequence reads: CASSIWDPFGQPQHF. The CDR3 DNA reads TGTGCCAGTAGTATTTGGGACCCCTTCGGTCAGCCCCAGCATTTT.

The V gene is TRBV5-1, the J gene TRBJ2-7, with a weak D call TRBD1 (5 bases). V was clipped by 3 bases and J by 5 bases, with 12 bases between them. The V gene's germline CDR1 is SGHRS and CDR2 YFSETQ. The CDR3 is made up of 13 amino acids. The CDR3: CASSSQQDNEQYF. CDR3 coding DNA: TGCGCCAGCAGCTCCCAACAGGATAACGAGCAGTACTTC.

The V and J genes are TRBV6-5 and TRBJ2-3; maybe TRBD1 (5 bases). The CDR3 extends over 13 amino acids. Germline V gene lookup returns CDR1 MNHEY and CDR2 SVGAGI. Between the trimmed V and J ends, which lost 4 bases and 4 bases, there was a span of 9 bases. The CDR3 is CASSSWGPDTQYF. In nucleotides, the CDR3 is TGTGCCAGCAGTTCCTGGGGCCCAGATACGCAGTATTTT.

The chain links TRBV9 to TRBJ2-7, with 8 bases fitting TRBD1. The CDR3 is 15 residues long. The ends lost 3 bases at V and 6 bases at J; junction bases unmatched: 11. The germline V gene encodes CDR1 SGDLS and CDR2 YYNGEE. CDR3 DNA sequence: TGTGCCAGCAGCGCCACGGGACAGGCATTGAGCGAGCAGTACTTC. This translates into CASSATGQALSEQYF.

This clone was detected only once. CDR3 amino acids: CASSFPGTSGSYEQFF. In DNA, the CDR3 is TGTGCCAGCAGTTTCCCAGGGACTAGCGGGAGCTATGAGCAGTTCTTC. The chain joins TRBV27 to TRBJ2-1; 14 positions match TRBD2. The V segment lost 3 bases and the J segment 8 bases; nucleotides outside the gene matches: 6. This CDR3 comprises 16 residues. CDR1 is MNHEY, CDR2 SMNVEV, per germline (reference sequence).

The chain joins TRBV23-1 to TRBJ1-1; 7 bases line up with TRBD1. TRBV23-1 is known as an ORF, though its function is uncertain. The CDR3 extends over 15 amino acids. J lost 0 bases, V lost 4 bases, and 5 bases had no gene match. The CDR3 coding sequence is TGCGCCAGCAGTCTCAGGGGGAAAGTGAACACTGAAGCTTTCTTT. Protein sequence: CASSLRGKVNTEAFF.

V and J are TRBV5-1 and TRBJ2-3; D might be TRBD1 or TRBD2, each matching 5 bases. The CDR3 sequence is 15 residues long. V was trimmed by 4 bases and J by 1 base, leaving 13 bases between them. Germline CDR1 and CDR2: SGHRS and YFSETQ. In DNA, the CDR3 is TGCGCCAGCAGCCTGGGGGTAATGGGCACAGATACGCAGTATTTT. Translating gives CASSLGVMGTDTQYF. The whole variable domain, remainder taken from reference TRBV5-1 and TRBJ2-3, is KAGVTQTPRYLIKTRGQQVTLSCSPISGHRSVSWYQQTPGQGLQFLFEYFSETQRNKGNFPGRFSGRQFSNSRSEMNVSTLELGDSALYLCASSLGVMGTDTQYFGPGTRLTVL.

The V gene is TRBV5-1, the J gene TRBJ1-2; 11 bases fit TRBD1. The CDR3 length is 14 residues. The V segment lost 0 bases and the J segment 8 bases; nucleotides outside the gene matches: 3. Germline V lookup: CDR1 SGHRS, CDR2 YFSETQ. DNA of the CDR3: TGCGCCAGCAGCTTGGATCGGACAGGGGGCGGCTACACCTTC. This codes for CASSLDRTGGGYTF.

This rearrangement joins TRBV5-4 to TRBJ2-7, with a tentative D call TRBD1 (6 bases). Germline CDR1 and CDR2: SGHNT and YYREEE (reference sequence). There are 15 residues in the CDR3. Trimming removed 3 bases from V and 4 bases from J, with 17 bases in between. In nucleotides, the CDR3 is TGTGCCAGCAGCTCCTCACCAGGACAGACATACGAGCAGTACTTC. Its protein is CASSSSPGQTYEQYF.

This rearrangement joins TRBV5-1 to TRBJ2-1; D is unresolved. The V gene's germline CDR1 is SGHRS and CDR2 YFSETQ. The length of the CDR3 is 14 residues. Trimming stripped 3 bases from V and 1 base from J, with 8 bases between. CDR3 nucleotide sequence: TGCGCCAGCAGCTCGGCCAATTCCTACAATGAGCAGTTCTTC. Translation: CASSSANSYNEQFF.

This chain uses TRBV27 with TRBJ2-1; TRBD1 agrees at 8 bases. The V gene end was trimmed by 5 bases and the J gene end by 5 bases; junction bases not matched to a gene: 5. Looked up from germline, CDR1 is MNHEY and CDR2 is SMNVEV (reference sequence). The CDR3 spans 14 residues. Here the CDR3 DNA reads TGTGCCAGCAGTCGACAGGGGATCAACAATGAGCAGTTCTTC. This codes for CASSRQGINNEQFF.